Listed here are 23 T cell receptor beta chains from one sample, sequenced in a study of spatial heterogeneity in lung cancer. MiXCR was run by TCRdb on the 5' RACE reads, yielding one entry per CDR3 protein. The sample includes 400 to 450 distinct CDR3 sequences, more than 35% seen only once; the top ten take 60% to 80%. Specified time point: sample taken at primary tumor resection. The sequenced material consisted of unsorted whole RNA from tumor, nontumor lung or frozen PBMC. The specimen comprised PBMCs, sampled at surgery. These TCRs come from a male donor with early-stage non-small cell lung cancer.

This clonotype was counted a few times. The library was built for alpha chains, so this beta chain is an off-target read and its size means little. The chain is built from TRBV12-3 or TRBV12-4 and TRBJ2-7, with D possibly being TRBD2 (7 bases). V gave up 2 bases and J gave up 2 bases, with 10 bases separating them. The CDR3 sequence is 14 residues long. In DNA, the CDR3 is TGTGCCAGCAGTTTATGGGGGGGCCCCTACGAGCAGTACTTC. Its translation: CASSLWGGPYEQYF.

This clonotype has just a few counts. The size of this beta chain means little, since it is a stray read in a library made for alpha chains. The genes are TRBV5-8 and TRBJ1-1, with D possibly being TRBD1 (5 bases). Germline V gene lookup returns CDR1 SGHTS and CDR2 YDEGEE. The CDR3 is 13 residues long. V gave up 4 bases and J gave up 5 bases, with 12 bases separating them. As DNA, the CDR3 is TGTGCCAGCAGCCGTCGTTGGGGGACTGAAGCTTTCTTT. Residues: CASSRRWGTEAFF.

With regard to this clonotype: A library made for alpha chains picked up this beta chain off target, so its size means little. The chain employs TRBV7-2 and TRBJ2-1, with TRBD2 identical over 10 bases. Germline assignment: CDR1 SGHTA and CDR2 FQGNSA. The CDR3 has 17 amino acids. V trimming: 5 bases; J trimming: 2 bases; junction bases outside the gene matches: 9. The CDR3 region is CASSPSGRAITYNEQFF. The CDR3 DNA is TGTGCCAGCAGCCCCAGCGGGAGGGCCATTACCTACAATGAGCAGTTCTTC.

This clonotype occurred a few times. For a library built for alpha chains, this beta chain is a stray read; little rests on its size. This chain joins TRBV7-6 and TRBJ2-1; the D is unclear. Germline V gene lookup returns CDR1 SGHVS and CDR2 FNYEAQ. CDR3 length: 16 residues. V was clipped by 2 bases and J by 2 bases, with 13 bases between them. The CDR3 sequence: CASSLLDAGTYNEQFF. The CDR3 DNA sequence: TGTGCCAGCAGCTTACTCGACGCAGGCACCTACAATGAGCAGTTCTTC.

A word on this clonotype: A library prepared for alpha chains yielded this beta chain as an off-target read; its size is of little meaning. The chain links TRBV29-1 to TRBJ2-5; TRBD2 aligns across 9 bases. The CDR3 length is 16 residues. Losses at the gene ends were 4 bases for V and 2 bases for J; bases not matched to a gene: 11. The germline CDR1 and CDR2 sequences are SQVTM and ANQGSEA. CDR3 nucleotides: TGCAGCGTTGGAGGTGGAGCTAGCGGGGTACAAGAGACCCAGTACTTC. The encoded protein is CSVGGGASGVQETQYF. The full variable domain, with the rest looked up from reference TRBV29-1 and TRBJ2-5, is SAVISQKPSRDICQRGTSLTIQCQVDSQVTMMFWYRQQPGQSLTLIATANQGSEATYESGFVIDKFPISRPNLTFSTLTVSNMSPEDSSIYLCSVGGGASGVQETQYFGPGTRLLVL.

Comment on this clonotype: This beta chain slipped into a library made for alpha chains as a stray read, so its size is not meaningful. V is TRBV20-1 and J is TRBJ2-4, with no clear D. In germline, CDR1 is DFQATT, CDR2 SNEGSKA (reference sequence). V was pared by 6 bases and J by 3 bases, with 12 bases between. This CDR3 region has 13 residues. As DNA, the CDR3 is TGCAGTGCCCACCTCACCGGCAAAAACATTCAGTACTTC. Translated, it gives CSAHLTGKNIQYF.

By sample share, this clonotype is large. This beta chain slipped into a library made for alpha chains as a stray read, so its size is not meaningful. J is TRBJ2-7 and V is TRBV5-1; tentative D call: TRBD1 (6 bases). V shed 3 bases and J shed 1 base, with 8 bases lying between them. Germline V lookup: CDR1 SGHRS, CDR2 YFSETQ. This CDR3 spans 13 amino acids. CDR3 sequence reads: CASSWDKSYEQYF. The CDR3 DNA reads TGCGCCAGCAGCTGGGACAAATCCTACGAGCAGTACTTC.

Concerning this clonotype itself: Found in a library prepared for alpha chains, this beta chain is an off-target read, and its abundance has little meaning. The CDR3 bases are TGTGCCAGCAGCCTTGCCGGACAGGGAGGGTCCGGGGCCAACGTCCTGACTTTC. Translating it yields CASSLAGQGGSGANVLTF. The chain employs TRBV4-2 and TRBJ2-6, with D perhaps TRBD1 (8 bases). The CDR3 is made up of 18 amino acids. The V end lost 4 bases, the J end lost 4 bases, and 20 bases lay between the germline ends. The germline V gene has CDR1 LGHNA and CDR2 YNFKEQ.

The sample holds a few counts of this clonotype. Since the library was made to target alpha chains, this beta chain is a stray read and its abundance is not meaningful. This sequence joins TRBV6-1 and TRBJ2-7; 9 nucleotides line up with TRBD2. The germline gives CDR1 MNHNS, CDR2 SASEGT. V lost 0 bases and J lost 7; bases outside the gene matches: 7. There are 15 residues in the CDR3. The CDR3 DNA sequence: TGTGCCAGCAGTGAAGCTATAGCGGGAGTGGGAGAGCAGTACTTC. This gives the protein CASSEAIAGVGEQYF.

By frequency in the sample, this clonotype is large. This beta chain is a stray read from a library made for alpha chains; its abundance is not meaningful. This chain uses TRBV4-2 with TRBJ2-3, with TRBD2 matching 12 bases. The germline V gene encodes CDR1 LGHNA and CDR2 YNFKEQ. The CDR3 is made up of 20 amino acids. Trimming removed 2 bases from V and 1 base from J; junction bases left unmatched: 13. CDR3: CASSQTLLAGGTSGTDTQYF. The CDR3 DNA reads as TGTGCCAGCAGCCAAACCCTCCTAGCGGGGGGGACCTCTGGCACAGATACGCAGTATTTT.

This clonotype was picked up a small number of times. With the library built for alpha chains, this beta chain is off target and its frequency is not meaningful. This chain links TRBV29-1 with TRBJ2-1; 10 bases fit TRBD1. Germline values: CDR1 SQVTM, CDR2 ANQGSEA. The CDR3 loop spans 14 amino acids. V lost 5 bases, J lost 4 bases, and 5 bases stayed unmatched. CDR3 DNA: TGCAGCGTTTCCGGGACAGGGGTGTACAATGAGCAGTTCTTC. Translated, it gives CSVSGTGVYNEQFF.

This clonotype was seen a handful of times. This beta chain slipped into a library made for alpha chains as a stray read, so its size is not meaningful. CDR3 sequence reads: CATATGASTDTQYF. CDR3 coding DNA: TGTGCCACTGCGACAGGGGCTAGCACAGATACGCAGTATTTT. The V gene is TRBV27, the J gene TRBJ2-3; 8 bases map to TRBD1. Germline-derived CDR1 and CDR2 are MNHEY and SMNVEV (reference sequence). The CDR3 has 14 amino acids. The J segment lost 0 bases and the V segment lost 10 bases, leaving 6 bases of the junction unmatched.

With respect to this clonotype: This beta chain appears as a stray read in a library generated for alpha chains; its size is not informative. The V gene is TRBV4-1, the J gene TRBJ2-7; 10 bases align to TRBD2. V lost 1 base, J lost 2 bases, and 2 bases stayed unmatched. The CDR3 extends over 15 amino acids. Germline V gene sequence: CDR1 MGHRA, CDR2 YSYEKL. CDR3 in DNA: TGCGCCAGCAGCCAAGGAGCGGGAGGGCCCTACGAGCAGTACTTC. Its protein product is CASSQGAGGPYEQYF.

Regarding this clonotype: In a library made to pick up alpha chains, this beta chain is a stray read with a size that means little. V gene TRBV27 combines with J gene TRBJ2-7; TRBD2 matches at 8 bases. The CDR3 covers 14 residues. V was clipped by 2 bases and J by 2 bases; unmatched bases: 2. The V gene's germline CDR1 is MNHEY and CDR2 SMNVEV (reference sequence). The CDR3 sequence is CASSLAGGAYEQYF. CDR3 in DNA: TGTGCCAGCAGTTTAGCGGGGGGTGCCTACGAGCAGTACTTC.

About this clonotype: Because the library targeted alpha chains, this beta chain is an off-target read whose size means little. The chain carries TRBV7-9 and TRBJ2-7; TRBD2 aligns across 10 bases. CDR1 and CDR2 (germline): SEHNR, FQNEAQ (reference sequence). With V trimmed by 5 bases and J by 6 bases, 10 bases remained unmatched. The CDR3 covers 15 residues. This CDR3 reads CASSASGTSDTEQYF. In DNA form, the CDR3 reads TGTGCCAGCAGCGCCTCCGGGACTAGCGACACCGAGCAGTACTTC.

As to this clonotype: Being off target in a library aimed at alpha chains, this beta chain has a size of little meaning. The rearrangement links TRBV4-2 to TRBJ2-5, with TRBD2 matching 9 bases. The CDR3 is 15 residues long. V lost 2 bases, J lost 5 bases, and 6 bases stayed unmatched. CDR1 is LGHNA, CDR2 YNFKEQ, per germline. CDR3 region: CASSQNPSGEETQYF. The CDR3 DNA is TGTGCCAGCAGCCAAAACCCTAGCGGGGAGGAGACCCAGTACTTC.

This clonotype was found once. A library made for alpha chains picked up this beta chain off target, so its size means little. The chain combines TRBV5-4 with TRBJ2-2; D is perhaps TRBD2 (6 bases). V lost 3 bases and J 4 bases, leaving 13 bases between the germline ends. This CDR3 has 15 residues. The V gene's germline CDR1 is SGHNT and CDR2 YYREEE (reference sequence). This chain's CDR3 is CASSSRMGGTGELFF. DNA of the CDR3: TGTGCCAGCAGCTCGAGAATGGGGGGCACCGGGGAGCTGTTTTTT.

This clonotype is large in the sample. In a library made to pick up alpha chains, this beta chain is a stray read with a size that means little. The chain joins TRBV7-9 to TRBJ2-7; 10 nucleotides line up with TRBD1. CDR1 SEHNR and CDR2 FQNEAQ come from the germline V gene (reference sequence). The V segment lost 2 bases and the J segment 5 bases; nucleotides outside the gene matches: 6. CDR3 size: 15 residues. The CDR3 loop reads CASSLTGTGVHEQYF. The CDR3 bases are TGTGCCAGCAGCTTAACCGGGACAGGGGTCCACGAGCAGTACTTC.

This clonotype was detected a few times. This beta chain came through as a stray read in a library set up for alpha chains, and its size says little. This rearrangement joins TRBV28 to TRBJ1-2; tentatively, D is TRBD1 (6 bases). Germline V gene sequence: CDR1 MDHEN, CDR2 SYDVKM. The CDR3 loop spans 16 amino acids. The V gene lost 6 bases and the J gene lost 8 bases, with 25 bases spanning the gap. The CDR3 loop reads CASSLLQGPSPYGYTF. CDR3 in DNA: TGTGCCAGCAGCCTTTTACAGGGACCGAGTCCCTACGGCTACACCTTC.

With regard to this clonotype: In a library made to pick up alpha chains, this beta chain is a stray read with a size that means little. J is TRBJ2-1 and V is TRBV6-1, with 12 bases identical to TRBD2. The length of the CDR3 is 15 residues. With V trimmed by 4 bases and J by 9 bases, 7 bases remained unmatched. Germline V CDR1 and CDR2: MNHNS, SASEGT. The CDR3 loop is CASSVLAGGLAEQFF. Written as DNA, the CDR3 is TGTGCCAGCAGTGTACTAGCGGGGGGTCTGGCTGAGCAGTTCTTC.

As regards this clonotype: This beta chain is a stray read from a library made for alpha chains; its abundance is not meaningful. The chain joins TRBV5-1 to TRBJ2-3; TRBD2 agrees at 12 bases. Germline V gene lookup returns CDR1 SGHRS and CDR2 YFSETQ. Trimming cost V 4 bases and J 4 bases; bases outside gene matches: 10. This CDR3 has 17 amino acids. The CDR3 here is CASSLTGLAGGSDTQYF. In DNA form, the CDR3 reads TGCGCCAGCAGCCTAACGGGGCTAGCGGGGGGGTCAGATACGCAGTATTTT. The complete variable domain, with remaining parts taken from reference TRBV5-1 and TRBJ2-3, reads KAGVTQTPRYLIKTRGQQVTLSCSPISGHRSVSWYQQTPGQGLQFLFEYFSETQRNKGNFPGRFSGRQFSNSRSEMNVSTLELGDSALYLCASSLTGLAGGSDTQYFGPGTRLTVL.

As for this clonotype: In a library made to pick up alpha chains, this beta chain is a stray read with a size that means little. The chain has TRBV6-2 or TRBV6-3 and TRBJ2-3; the match to TRBD2 covers 7 bases. The CDR3 runs 16 residues. Unmatched junction bases numbered 11, after V lost 6 bases and J lost 2 bases. CDR1 is MNHEY and CDR2 is SVGEGT in the germline V gene. Here the CDR3 DNA reads TGTGCCAGCAGAAACGGGGGGATCGCTCCCACAGATACGCAGTATTTT. It encodes CASRNGGIAPTDTQYF.

This clonotype was counted between two and nine times. The library was built for alpha chains, so this beta chain is an off-target read and its size means little. This sequence joins TRBV2 and TRBJ2-1, with D maybe TRBD2 (6 bases). The CDR3 runs 15 residues. V was shortened by 3 bases and J by 4 bases, with 13 bases between the two germline ends. CDR1 and CDR2 (germline): SNHLY, FYNNEI. DNA of the CDR3: TGTGCCAGCAGTGATGAGCTAGCGCTTTACAATGAGCAGTTCTTC. Translating it yields CASSDELALYNEQFF.